This T cell receptor (beta chain) was recorded in a study of Ad26.COV2.S vaccination and SARS-CoV-2 variants. Produced via immunoSEQ multiplex PCR; TCRdb's table is partial and in-frame only. The table lists about 460,000 clones, 80% to 90% of them singletons, with around 1.6% in the top ten. This CDR3 comprises 15 residues. Trimming took 2 bases from V and 0 from J, leaving 8 bases between them. Looked up from germline, CDR1 is SGHVS and CDR2 is FNYEAQ. The treatment was: around 19 received Ad26.COV2.S at low or high dose, single or two shots; roughly five received placebo; per-sample allocation not given. Specimen acquisition occurred on day 63 following the initial vaccine or placebo injection. What was given as vaccine was an Ad26 vector encoding Wuhan-strain SARS-CoV-2 spike.

This chain joins TRBV7-6 and TRBJ1-3, with D possibly TRBD1 on 5 matching bases. The sample in question was peripheral blood, obtained in a trial of Ad26.COV2.S vaccine versus placebo. The origin of this receptor is a person aged 18 to 65 who received the Ad26.COV2.S COVID-19 vaccine or a placebo. The chain's CDR3 is CASSLSGFSGNTIYF. CDR3 DNA: TGTGCCAGCAGCTTATCAGGGTTCTCTGGAAACACCATATATTTT.